There are a few counts of the clone carrying this T cell receptor beta chain. These data are taken from a study of T cells in localized non-small cell lung cancer. The table came from immunoSEQ multiplex PCR; TCRdb's copy has only in-frame clones and leaves some out. The sample carries hundreds of clones, 15% to 19% recorded once. The CDR3 length is 14 residues. The junction had 6 bases not matched to a gene; V was cut back by 4 bases and J by 6 bases. Germline CDR1 reads SGHNT; CDR2 reads YENEEA. The chain employs TRBV11-3 and TRBJ2-4, with 7 bases matching TRBD1. Sequenced material: lung tumor tissue, taken before any cancer treatment. This receptor was obtained from a man aged 40-75 years with stage III squamous cell lung carcinoma. In nucleotides, the CDR3 is TGTGCCAGCAGCTCCGAGGGACAGAGAAACATTCAGTACTTC. This translates into CASSSEGQRNIQYF.